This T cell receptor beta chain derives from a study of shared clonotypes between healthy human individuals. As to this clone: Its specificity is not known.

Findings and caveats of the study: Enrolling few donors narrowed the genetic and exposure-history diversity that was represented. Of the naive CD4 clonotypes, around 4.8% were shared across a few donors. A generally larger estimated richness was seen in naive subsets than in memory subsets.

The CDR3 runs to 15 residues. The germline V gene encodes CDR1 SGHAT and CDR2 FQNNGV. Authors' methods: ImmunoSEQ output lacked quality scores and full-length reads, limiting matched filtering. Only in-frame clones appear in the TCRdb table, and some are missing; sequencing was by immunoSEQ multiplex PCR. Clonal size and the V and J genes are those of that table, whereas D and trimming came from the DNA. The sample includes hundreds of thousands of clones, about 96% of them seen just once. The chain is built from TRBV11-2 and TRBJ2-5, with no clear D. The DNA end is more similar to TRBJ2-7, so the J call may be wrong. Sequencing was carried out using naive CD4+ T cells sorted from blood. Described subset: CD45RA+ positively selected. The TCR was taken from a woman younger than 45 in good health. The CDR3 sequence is CASSSPQVKGYEQYF. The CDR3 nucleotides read TGTGCCAGCAGCTCCCCGCAGGTCAAAGGGTACGAGCAGTACTTC.